This is a list of T cell receptor beta chains from one sample in a study of blood T cell repertoires in COVID-19. Clones were sequenced by immunoSEQ multiplex PCR, and TCRdb holds only the in-frame ones, with some missing. The data hold around 94,000 clones, with about 90% observed a single time. The specimen sequenced was peripheral blood. Receptors originate from a man aged 50-60 years with active COVID-19. Each CDR3 is given with its conserved first and last residue. The D gene is left open where the match is weak. Some rows mark clone size as missing; the rest say once, few, many or name a class of expanded clone.

d_call,cdr3_length,clone_size,j_call,v_call,cdr3_nt,cdr3_aa
-,10,few,TRBJ1-1,TRBV29-1,TGCAGCGCTAGGAACACTGAAGCTTTCTTT,CSARNTEAFF
TRBD1,15,-,TRBJ1-2,TRBV6-5,TGTGCCAGTAAACCGGGACAGGGAACTGGGTATGGCTACACCTTC,CASKPGQGTGYGYTF
TRBD2,15,-,TRBJ2-7,TRBV30,TGTGCCTGGAGTGTACGTAGGGCGGGGGACTACGAGCAGTACTTC,CAWSVRRAGDYEQYF
-,15,-,TRBJ2-1,TRBV19,TGTGCCAGTAGTTACCGGGACTCGTACTACAATGAGCAGTTCTTC,CASSYRDSYYNEQFF
TRBD1,13,-,TRBJ1-4,TRBV2,TGTGCCAGCAAAGACAGGGCGGGTGAAAAACTGTTTTTT,CASKDRAGEKLFF
-,14,-,TRBJ2-5,TRBV19,TGTGCCAGTAGTATAGTTGGGGGGTGGGAGACCCAGTACTTC,CASSIVGGWETQYF
TRBD1,14,-,TRBJ2-2,TRBV11-3,TGTGCCAGCAGCTCGCCGGACAGGGTAGGGGAGCTGTTTTTT,CASSSPDRVGELFF
-,16,-,TRBJ1-1,TRBV9,TGTGCCAGCACCTCTGGGGCGGGGTTCATGAACACTGAAGCTTTCTTT,CASTSGAGFMNTEAFF
-,14,-,TRBJ2-5,TRBV7-8,TGTGCCAGCAGCTTAGCGGGAGTCCAAGAGACCCAGTACTTC,CASSLAGVQETQYF
-,14,-,TRBJ2-1,TRBV10-3,TGTGCCATCAGTGAAGGGACATTTTACAATGAGCAGTTCTTC,CAISEGTFYNEQFF
-,11,-,TRBJ2-5,TRBV30,TGTGCCTGGCGGGGGTTGGAGACCCAGTACTTC,CAWRGLETQYF
-,15,-,TRBJ2-3,TRBV29-1,TGCAGCGTTCCCCCCGGGCGGGGGCACACAGATACGCAGTATTTT,CSVPPGRGHTDTQYF
-,16,-,TRBJ2-2,TRBV12-5,TGTGCTAGTGGTTTGGTACCAGGGGATGGTAGCGGGGAGCTGTTTTTT,CASGLVPGDGSGELFF
TRBD2,16,-,TRBJ2-1,TRBV11-2,TGTGCCAGCAGCCCATCGGGCGGGGGGGGCTACAATGAGCAGTTCTTC,CASSPSGGGGYNEQFF
TRBD2,15,-,TRBJ2-7,TRBV7-2,TGTGCCAGCAGAACGGGACTAGCGGGGGCCTACGAGCAGTACTTC,CASRTGLAGAYEQYF
-,16,-,TRBJ2-7,TRBV7-9,TGTGCCAGCAGCTTAGCAAAAACAGGGAAGCGGTACGAGCAGTACTTC,CASSLAKTGKRYEQYF
TRBD1,17,-,TRBJ2-7,TRBV3-1/TRBV3-2,TGTGCCACCGCAAGTCTCTGGGCAGGGGGTACCTCCTACGAGCAGTACTTC,CATASLWAGGTSYEQYF
-,17,-,TRBJ1-6,TRBV7-8,TGTGCCAGCAGCCACGTTTATGCAGGGGCTTTGAATTCACCCCTCCACTTT,CASSHVYAGALNSPLHF
TRBD1,14,few,TRBJ1-6,TRBV11-2,TGTGCCAGCAGCTTAGGACAGGGGTCTTCACCCCTCCACTTT,CASSLGQGSSPLHF
TRBD1,15,-,TRBJ1-4,TRBV7-9,TGTGCCAGCAGCGCGGGACAGGGGGCTAATGAAAAACTGTTTTTT,CASSAGQGANEKLFF
TRBD1,18,-,TRBJ1-5,TRBV25-1,TGTGCCAGCAGTTTCCCGGGACAGGGGACATATAGTGATCAGCCCCAGCATTTT,CASSFPGQGTYSDQPQHF
TRBD1,15,-,TRBJ1-5,TRBV15,TGTGCCACCAGCAGCGGGACAGCTAGCAATCAGCCCCAGCATTTT,CATSSGTASNQPQHF
-,15,-,TRBJ2-7,TRBV7-6,TGTGCCAGCAGCTTAGCTCCTACAGAATCCTACGAGCAGTACTTC,CASSLAPTESYEQYF
TRBD1,16,-,TRBJ1-5,TRBV4-1,TGCGCCAGCAGCCAACTACGGACAGGGTTAAATCAGCCCCAGCATTTT,CASSQLRTGLNQPQHF
TRBD1,14,-,TRBJ1-1,TRBV6-5,TGTGCCAGCAGGGGGGACAGGGCCAACACTGAAGCTTTCTTT,CASRGDRANTEAFF
TRBD2,16,-,TRBJ2-3,TRBV12-5,TGTGCTAGTGGTTCCCGTGGACTAGCGGGGCCAGATACGCAGTATTTT,CASGSRGLAGPDTQYF
-,15,-,TRBJ1-3,TRBV18,TGTGCCAGCTCAACCACAACGGGTACAGGAAACACCATATATTTT,CASSTTTGTGNTIYF
-,12,-,TRBJ2-5,TRBV9,TGTGCCAGCCTCGGGTTCGAGGAGACCCAGTACTTC,CASLGFEETQYF
-,16,-,TRBJ1-3,TRBV5-6,TGTGCCAGCAGCTCCCGCCTCAGGGGCGGTGGAAACACCATATATTTT,CASSSRLRGGGNTIYF
TRBD1,15,many,TRBJ2-7,TRBV27,TGTGCCAGCAGCCCACAGGGGGCGGGACCCTACGAGCAGTACTTC,CASSPQGAGPYEQYF
-,14,-,TRBJ2-7,TRBV2,TGTGCCAGCACTGAGGACACTTTTATTAACGAGCAGTACTTC,CASTEDTFINEQYF
-,14,-,TRBJ1-1,TRBV19,TGTGCCAGTAGGCGGACTTCAGGAATCACTGAAGCTTTCTTT,CASRRTSGITEAFF
-,13,once,TRBJ1-1,TRBV5-6,TGTGCCAGCAGCTCCAGGGGCTACACTGAAGCTTTCTTT,CASSSRGYTEAFF
-,16,-,TRBJ2-1,TRBV4-1,TGCGCCAGCAGCCAAGAAGGCCCCCCTAGCGTGGATGAGCAGTTCTTC,CASSQEGPPSVDEQFF
-,13,once,TRBJ2-5,TRBV7-8,TGTGCCAGCAGCACCAGGGCTCAAGAGACCCAGTACTTC,CASSTRAQETQYF
-,15,-,TRBJ2-7,TRBV7-6,TGTGCCAGCAGCTTATCTCGGGGTTTTGTCTACGAGCAGTACTTC,CASSLSRGFVYEQYF
-,17,-,TRBJ2-6,TRBV2,TGTGCCAGCACCGCGGGCCAGCGCTTCTCTGGGGCCAACGTCCTGACTTTC,CASTAGQRFSGANVLTF
TRBD1,16,-,TRBJ2-2,TRBV9,TGTGCCAGCAGCGTAGGGACAGGGGAAGCGAGCGGGGAGCTGTTTTTT,CASSVGTGEASGELFF
TRBD2,15,-,TRBJ2-1,TRBV7-3,TGTGCCAGCAGCTACCTAGGGACTAGCGGCGATGAGCAGTTCTTC,CASSYLGTSGDEQFF
TRBD1,17,once,TRBJ1-1,TRBV25-1,TGTGCCAGCAAGGATTCAGGGGGCCGAGGTAAGGCCACTGAAGCTTTCTTT,CASKDSGGRGKATEAFF